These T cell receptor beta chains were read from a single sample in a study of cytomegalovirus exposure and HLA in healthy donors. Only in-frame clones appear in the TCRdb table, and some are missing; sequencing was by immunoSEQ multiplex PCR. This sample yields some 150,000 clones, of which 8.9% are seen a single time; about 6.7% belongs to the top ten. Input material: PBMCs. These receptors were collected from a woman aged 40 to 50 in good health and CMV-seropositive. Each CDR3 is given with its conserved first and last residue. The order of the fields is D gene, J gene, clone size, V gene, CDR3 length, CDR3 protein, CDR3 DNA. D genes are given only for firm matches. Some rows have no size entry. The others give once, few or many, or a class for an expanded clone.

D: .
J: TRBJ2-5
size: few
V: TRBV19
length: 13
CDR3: CASSLDRLETQYF
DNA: TGTGCCAGTAGTTTGGACAGACTAGAGACCCAGTACTTC

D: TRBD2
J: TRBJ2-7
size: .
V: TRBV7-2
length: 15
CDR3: CASSTGGGSPYEQYF
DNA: TGTGCCAGCAGCACCGGCGGGGGAAGCCCCTACGAGCAGTACTTC

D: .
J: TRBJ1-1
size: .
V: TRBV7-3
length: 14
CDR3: CASSQGGVNTEAFF
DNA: TGTGCCAGCAGCCAAGGGGGGGTGAACACTGAAGCTTTCTTT

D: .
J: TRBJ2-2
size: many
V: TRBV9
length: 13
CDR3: CASSVDATGELFF
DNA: TGTGCCAGCAGCGTAGACGCGACCGGGGAGCTGTTTTTT

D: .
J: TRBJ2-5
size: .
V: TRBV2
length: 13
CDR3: CASSGPTQETQYF
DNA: TGTGCCAGCAGTGGCCCTACGCAAGAGACCCAGTACTTC

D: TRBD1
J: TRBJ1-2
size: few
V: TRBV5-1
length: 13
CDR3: CASSFGQGDGYTF
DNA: TGCGCCAGCAGCTTCGGACAGGGTGACGGCTACACCTTC

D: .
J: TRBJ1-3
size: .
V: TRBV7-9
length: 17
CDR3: CASSSSTDGLSGNTIYF
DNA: TGTGCCAGCAGCTCCTCCACTGACGGACTCTCTGGAAACACCATATATTTT

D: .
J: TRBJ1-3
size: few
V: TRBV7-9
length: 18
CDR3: CASSLYGFGLLSGNTIYF
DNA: TGTGCCAGCAGCTTATATGGATTCGGGTTACTCTCTGGAAACACCATATATTTT

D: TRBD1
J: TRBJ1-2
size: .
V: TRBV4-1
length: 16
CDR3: CASSHAGTGDFYGYTF
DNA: TGCGCCAGCAGCCACGCCGGGACAGGGGATTTCTATGGCTACACCTTC

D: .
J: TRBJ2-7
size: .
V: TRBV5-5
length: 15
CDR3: CASSSLVEFSYEQYF
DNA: TGTGCCAGCAGCTCCCTAGTTGAGTTCTCCTACGAGCAGTACTTC

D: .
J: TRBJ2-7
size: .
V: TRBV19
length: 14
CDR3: CASSIGGTGYEQYF
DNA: TGTGCCAGTAGTATAGGCGGGACGGGTTACGAGCAGTACTTC

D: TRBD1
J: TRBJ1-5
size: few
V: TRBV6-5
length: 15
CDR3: CASRKKGTGNQPQHF
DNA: TGTGCCAGCAGAAAGAAAGGGACAGGCAATCAGCCCCAGCATTTT

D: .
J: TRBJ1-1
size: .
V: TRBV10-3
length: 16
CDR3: CAISESPPGLDTEAFF
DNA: TGTGCCATCAGTGAGTCGCCCCCGGGACTGGACACTGAAGCTTTCTTT

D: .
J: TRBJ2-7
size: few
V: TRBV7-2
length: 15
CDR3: CASSLSRQAAYEQYF
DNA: TGTGCCAGCAGCCTATCTCGACAGGCGGCCTACGAGCAGTACTTC

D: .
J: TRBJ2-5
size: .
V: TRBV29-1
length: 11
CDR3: CSVGLVETQYF
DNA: TGCAGCGTTGGACTAGTGGAGACCCAGTACTTC

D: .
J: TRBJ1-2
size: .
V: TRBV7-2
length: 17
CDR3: CASSFDTLRQGTYGYTF
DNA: TGTGCCAGCAGCTTTGACACCCTCCGCCAGGGGACCTATGGCTACACCTTC

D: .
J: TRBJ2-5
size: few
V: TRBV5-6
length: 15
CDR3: CASSFEVTNQETQYF
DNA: TGTGCCAGCAGCTTTGAGGTTACTAACCAAGAGACCCAGTACTTC

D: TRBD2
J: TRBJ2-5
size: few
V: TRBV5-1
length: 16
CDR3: CASSPRSGGSQETQYF
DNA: TGCGCCAGCAGCCCCCGAAGCGGGGGGTCACAAGAGACCCAGTACTTC

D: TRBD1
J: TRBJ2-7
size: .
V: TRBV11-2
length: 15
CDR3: CASSLQGVGSYEQYF
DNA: TGTGCCAGCAGCTTACAGGGGGTGGGCTCCTACGAGCAGTACTTC

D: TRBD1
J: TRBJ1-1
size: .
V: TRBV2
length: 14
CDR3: CASGQGLMNTEAFF
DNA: TGTGCCAGCGGACAGGGGTTGATGAACACTGAAGCTTTCTTT

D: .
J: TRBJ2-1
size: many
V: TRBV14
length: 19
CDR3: CASSQALTPFWADLHEQFF
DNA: TGTGCCAGCAGCCAAGCCCTGACCCCCTTCTGGGCCGATTTGCACGAGCAGTTCTTC

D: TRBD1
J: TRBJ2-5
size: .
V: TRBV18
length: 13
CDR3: CASSPGTVETQYF
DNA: TGTGCCAGCTCACCAGGGACAGTGGAGACCCAGTACTTC

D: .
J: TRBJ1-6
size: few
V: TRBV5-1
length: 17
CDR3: CASSPMGASSYNSPLHF
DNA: TGCGCCAGCAGCCCCATGGGCGCGAGCTCCTATAATTCACCCCTCCACTTT

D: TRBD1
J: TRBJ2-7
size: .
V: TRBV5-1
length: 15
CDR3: CASSLAGTGSYEQYF
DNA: TGCGCCAGCAGCTTGGCCGGGACAGGGTCCTACGAGCAGTACTTC

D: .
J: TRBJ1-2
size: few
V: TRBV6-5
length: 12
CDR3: CASSGTNYGYTF
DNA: TGTGCCAGTTCCGGGACTAACTATGGCTACACCTTC

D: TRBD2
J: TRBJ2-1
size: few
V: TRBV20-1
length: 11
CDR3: CSARGGTEQFF
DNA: TGCAGTGCTAGGGGGGGGACTGAGCAGTTCTTC

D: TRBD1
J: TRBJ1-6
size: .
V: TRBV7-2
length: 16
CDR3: CASNPGGSGYNSPLHF
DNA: TGTGCCAGCAACCCAGGGGGAAGTGGATATAATTCACCCCTCCACTTT

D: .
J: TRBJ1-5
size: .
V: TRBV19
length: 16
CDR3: CASSIYVGGGNQPQHF
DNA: TGTGCCAGTAGTATATACGTCGGCGGGGGCAATCAGCCCCAGCATTTT

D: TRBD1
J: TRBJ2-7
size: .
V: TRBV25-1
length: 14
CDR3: CASSGGTGVYEQYF
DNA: TGTGCCAGCAGTGGCGGGACAGGGGTCTACGAGCAGTACTTC

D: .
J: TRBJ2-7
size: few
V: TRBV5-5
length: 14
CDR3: CASSARQNSYEQYF
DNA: TGTGCCAGCAGCGCCCGACAGAACTCCTACGAGCAGTACTTC

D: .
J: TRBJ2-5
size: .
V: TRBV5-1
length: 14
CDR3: CASSLDLNQETQYF
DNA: TGCGCCAGCAGCTTGGATCTAAACCAAGAGACCCAGTACTTC

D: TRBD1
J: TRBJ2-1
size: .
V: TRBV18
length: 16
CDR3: CASSPIGTGPLGEQFF
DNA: TGTGCCAGCTCACCGATCGGGACAGGGCCCTTAGGTGAGCAGTTCTTC

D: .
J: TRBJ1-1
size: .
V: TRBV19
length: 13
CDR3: CASRYRGNTEAFF
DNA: TGTGCCAGTAGGTATAGAGGGAACACTGAAGCTTTCTTT

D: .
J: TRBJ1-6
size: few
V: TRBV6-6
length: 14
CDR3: CATADSSPYSPLHF
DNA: TGTGCCACCGCGGACAGCTCCCCATATTCACCCCTCCACTTT

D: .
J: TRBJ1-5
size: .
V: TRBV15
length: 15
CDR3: CATSRENRAGQPQHF
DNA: TGTGCCACCAGCAGAGAAAACAGGGCTGGTCAGCCCCAGCATTTT

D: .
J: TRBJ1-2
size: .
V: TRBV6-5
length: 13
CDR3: CASSYSGSDGYTF
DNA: TGTGCCAGCAGTTACTCCGGGAGCGATGGCTACACCTTC

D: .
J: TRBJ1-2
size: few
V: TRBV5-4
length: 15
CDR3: CASSLDTGRNYGYTF
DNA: TGTGCCAGCAGCTTGGACACGGGAAGAAACTATGGCTACACCTTC

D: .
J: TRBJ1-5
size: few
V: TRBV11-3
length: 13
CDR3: CASSQGPDQPQHF
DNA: TGTGCCAGCAGTCAGGGCCCAGATCAGCCCCAGCATTTT

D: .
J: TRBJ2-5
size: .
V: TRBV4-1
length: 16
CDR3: CASSQDFPGKQETQYF
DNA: TGCGCCAGCAGCCAAGATTTTCCGGGGAAACAAGAGACCCAGTACTTC

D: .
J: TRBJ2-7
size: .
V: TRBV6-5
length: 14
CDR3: CASSYSAGTYEQYF
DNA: TGTGCCAGCAGTTACTCGGCAGGTACCTACGAGCAGTACTTC

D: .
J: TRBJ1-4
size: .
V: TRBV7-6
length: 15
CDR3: CASSLVGGVDEKLFF
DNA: TGTGCCAGCAGCTTAGTAGGCGGGGTTGATGAAAAACTGTTTTTT

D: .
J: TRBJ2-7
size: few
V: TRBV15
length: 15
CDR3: CATSRDLGSSYEQYF
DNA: TGTGCCACCAGCAGAGATCTGGGGAGCTCCTACGAGCAGTACTTC

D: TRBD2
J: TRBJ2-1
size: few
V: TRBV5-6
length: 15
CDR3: CASSSGTRIDNEQFF
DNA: TGTGCCAGCAGCTCCGGGACTAGAATCGACAATGAGCAGTTCTTC

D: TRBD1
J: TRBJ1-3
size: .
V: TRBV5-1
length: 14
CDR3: CASSLAQGESTIYF
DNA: TGCGCCAGCAGCTTGGCTCAGGGGGAAAGCACCATATATTTT

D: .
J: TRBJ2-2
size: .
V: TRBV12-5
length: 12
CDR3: CASGRDTGELFF
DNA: TGTGCTAGTGGGAGGGACACCGGGGAGCTGTTTTTT

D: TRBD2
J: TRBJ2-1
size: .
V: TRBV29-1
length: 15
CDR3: CSVDNPAGVGSEQFF
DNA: TGCAGCGTTGATAATCCTGCGGGGGTCGGGAGTGAGCAGTTCTTC

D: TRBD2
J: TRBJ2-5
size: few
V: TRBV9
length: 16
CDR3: CASSVGSGGTQETQYF
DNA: TGTGCCAGCAGCGTAGGTAGCGGGGGGACCCAAGAGACCCAGTACTTC

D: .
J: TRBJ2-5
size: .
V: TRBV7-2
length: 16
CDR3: CASSLGRGGVLETQYF
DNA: TGTGCCAGCAGCTTAGGTCGCGGGGGCGTCCTAGAGACCCAGTACTTC

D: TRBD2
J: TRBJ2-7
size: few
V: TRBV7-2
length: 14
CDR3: CASSPAGGPYEQYF
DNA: TGTGCCAGCAGCCCCGCGGGGGGGCCCTACGAGCAGTACTTC

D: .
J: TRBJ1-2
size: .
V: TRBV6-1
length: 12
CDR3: CASSEEMSGYTF
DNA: TGTGCCAGCAGTGAAGAGATGAGTGGCTACACCTTC

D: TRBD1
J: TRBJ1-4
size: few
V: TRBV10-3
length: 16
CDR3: CAISGTPGQTNEKLFF
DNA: TGTGCCATCAGTGGGACCCCGGGACAGACTAATGAAAAACTGTTTTTT

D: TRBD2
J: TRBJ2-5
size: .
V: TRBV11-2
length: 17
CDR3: CASSFPSGLAAQETQYF
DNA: TGTGCCAGCAGCTTTCCCTCGGGACTAGCGGCGCAAGAGACCCAGTACTTC

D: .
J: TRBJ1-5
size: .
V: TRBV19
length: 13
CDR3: CASRNRDNQPQHF
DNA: TGTGCCAGTAGAAACAGGGACAATCAGCCCCAGCATTTT

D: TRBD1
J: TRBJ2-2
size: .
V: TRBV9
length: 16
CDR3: CASSVDGTANTGELFF
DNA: TGTGCCAGCAGCGTGGATGGGACAGCGAACACCGGGGAGCTGTTTTTT